Shown below are 28 T cell receptor beta chains from a single sample sequenced in a study of blood T cell repertoires in COVID-19. The table came from immunoSEQ multiplex PCR; TCRdb's copy has only in-frame clones and leaves some out. The sample records 100,000 to 150,000 clones, 85% being singletons. Sequencing input: peripheral blood. The receptors were sampled from a man older than 75 with active or convalescent COVID-19.

The rearrangement joins TRBV18 to TRBJ1-3; 7 positions agree with TRBD1. The CDR3 covers 19 residues. V lost 2 bases to trimming and J lost 0 bases; unmatched junction nucleotides: 13. Germline V CDR1 and CDR2: KGHSH, LQKENI. CDR3 amino acids: CASSPTQGTRYRSGNTIYF. For the CDR3, the DNA is TGTGCCAGCTCACCAACACAGGGGACAAGATATCGCTCTGGAAACACCATATATTTT.

Only one count was recorded for this clone. The gene calls are TRBV5-4 and TRBJ2-5, with no clear D. V gave up 4 bases and J gave up 5 bases, with 12 bases separating them. Germline CDR1 is SGHNT and CDR2 is YYREEE (reference sequence). There are 13 residues in the CDR3. The CDR3 loop is CASSSALRETQYF. In nucleotides, the CDR3 is TGTGCCAGCAGCAGCGCCTTACGGGAGACCCAGTACTTC. The full variable domain, with the rest looked up from reference TRBV5-4 and TRBJ2-5, is ETGVTQSPTHLIKTRGQQVTLRCSSQSGHNTVSWYQQALGQGPQFIFQYYREEENGRGNFPPRFSGLQFPNYSSELNVNALELDDSALYLCASSSALRETQYFGPGTRLLVL.

This chain connects TRBV14 to TRBJ2-2; TRBD1 might be the D (6 bases). The CDR3 sequence is 15 residues long. CDR1 and CDR2 from the germline V gene are SGHDN and FVKESK. V was shortened by 4 bases and J by 0 bases, with 9 bases between the two germline ends. CDR3 loop: CASSPGHANTGELFF. The DNA of the CDR3 is TGTGCCAGCAGCCCGGGACACGCGAACACCGGGGAGCTGTTTTTT.

The chain employs TRBV13 and TRBJ2-2, with a weak D call TRBD2 (6 bases). CDR3 length: 16 residues. V gave up 5 bases and J gave up 4 bases, with 17 bases separating them. Germline V CDR1 and CDR2: PRHDT, FYEKMQ (reference sequence). The CDR3, as DNA: TGTGCCAGCAGCGCGTTAGCGGACCACACCACCGGGGAGCTGTTTTTT. Translating it yields CASSALADHTTGELFF. Together with reference TRBV13 and TRBJ2-2, the CDR3 gives the full variable domain: AAGVIQSPRHLIKEKRETATLKCYPIPRHDTVYWYQQGPGQDPQFLISFYEKMQSDKGSIPDRFSAQQFSDYHSELNMSSLELGDSALYFCASSALADHTTGELFFGEGSRLTVL.

This clone was seen a single time. The rearrangement uses TRBV19 and TRBJ2-5; 7 nucleotides line up with TRBD1. Germline V lookup: CDR1 LNHDA, CDR2 SQIVND (reference sequence). The V gene end was trimmed by 3 bases and the J gene end by 3 bases; junction bases not matched to a gene: 10. The CDR3 runs to 16 residues. The chain's CDR3 is CASSMIARTGEETQYF. The CDR3 region has the DNA TGTGCCAGTAGTATGATAGCCCGCACAGGGGAAGAGACCCAGTACTTC.

This clone was found once. The chain couples TRBV5-1 to TRBJ2-7; TRBD1 matches at 9 bases. The CDR3 spans 16 residues. CDR1 SGHRS and CDR2 YFSETQ come from the germline V gene. V lost 0 bases and J lost 3; bases outside the gene matches: 7. This chain's CDR3 is CASSLDTDRGFYEQYF. The DNA of the CDR3 is TGCGCCAGCAGCTTGGACACGGACAGGGGTTTCTACGAGCAGTACTTC.

J is TRBJ1-3 and V is TRBV7-9, with 10 bases lining up with TRBD1. In germline, CDR1 is SEHNR, CDR2 FQNEAQ (reference sequence). V was clipped by 11 bases and J by 1 base; unmatched bases: 8. The CDR3 covers 15 residues. The CDR3 DNA reads as TGTGCCTGCTACCGGGACAGGGGATCTGGAAACACCATATATTTT. Translating gives CACYRDRGSGNTIYF.

The chain joins TRBV4-2 to TRBJ2-1; D is perhaps TRBD1 (6 bases). Trimming took 4 bases from V and 0 from J, leaving 16 bases between them. Germline V gives CDR1 LGHNA, CDR2 YNFKEQ. The CDR3 sequence is 17 residues long. The CDR3 here is CASSLNHRASSYNEQFF. CDR3 DNA: TGTGCCAGCAGCCTAAACCACAGGGCAAGCTCCTACAATGAGCAGTTCTTC.

As regards this clone: The same CDR3 also results from other DNA sequences found in this sample. The V and J genes are TRBV6-6 and TRBJ1-2, with 8 positions matching TRBD1. J lost 8 bases, V lost 5 bases, and 1 base had no gene match. This CDR3 region has 11 residues. Per the germline V gene, CDR1 is MNHNY and CDR2 is SVGAGI (reference sequence). CDR3 amino acids: CASSTGGGYTF. The CDR3 coding sequence is TGTGCCAGCAGTACAGGGGGAGGCTACACCTTC.

The V and J genes are TRBV18 and TRBJ2-5, with 14 bases aligning to TRBD2. Germline V gene sequence: CDR1 KGHSH, CDR2 LQKENI. This CDR3 is built from 17 residues. With V trimmed by 3 bases and J by 4 bases, 7 bases remained unmatched. CDR3 nucleotide sequence: TGTGCCAGCTCACCGCGGGGACTAGCGGGAGTGGGAGAGACCCAGTACTTC. Translation: CASSPRGLAGVGETQYF. The full variable domain, completed using reference TRBV18 and TRBJ2-5, is NAGVMQNPRHLVRRRGQEARLRCSPMKGHSHVYWYRQLPEEGLKFMVYLQKENIIDESGMPKERFSAEFPKEGPSILRIQQVVRGDSAAYFCASSPRGLAGVGETQYFGPGTRLLVL.

V gene TRBV7-3 combines with J gene TRBJ2-1, with D possibly matching TRBD2 (6 bases). CDR1 SGHTA and CDR2 FQGTGA come from the germline V gene. V dropped 1 base and J dropped 0 bases, with 10 bases sitting between them. The CDR3 loop spans 16 amino acids. The CDR3 is CASSLNIGGSYNEQFF. As DNA, the CDR3 is TGTGCCAGCAGCTTAAATATCGGGGGCTCCTACAATGAGCAGTTCTTC.

This sequence joins TRBV7-6 and TRBJ2-1, with D perhaps matching TRBD2 (6 bases). Germline V gene data show CDR1 as SGHVS and CDR2 as FNYEAQ. This CDR3 region has 19 residues. V gave up 1 base and J gave up 4 bases, with 23 bases separating them. CDR3 sequence reads: CASSLDGSSRVVIYNEQFF. The CDR3 bases are TGTGCCAGCAGCTTAGACGGGAGTTCGAGAGTAGTTATTTACAATGAGCAGTTCTTC.

The chain links TRBV7-3 to TRBJ1-6, with 8 nucleotides matching TRBD1. V shed 6 bases and J 12 bases; nucleotides not matched to a gene: 4. The CDR3 contains 12 residues. Germline V lookup: CDR1 SGHTA, CDR2 FQGTGA. The CDR3 coding sequence is TGTGCCAGCAGTTCTGACAGGGGACCCCTCCACTTT. Protein: CASSSDRGPLHF.

This sequence joins TRBV28 and TRBJ1-2; a possible D gene is TRBD1 (5 bases). The CDR3 is 13 amino acids. The ends were cut back, 8 bases at V and 2 bases at J, with 12 bases in the middle. Germline V gene sequence: CDR1 MDHEN, CDR2 SYDVKM. The chain's CDR3 is CASGAGPNYGYTF. The CDR3 DNA reads TGTGCCAGCGGGGCAGGTCCCAACTATGGCTACACCTTC.

The gene calls are TRBV28 and TRBJ1-4; 9 bases agree with TRBD1. V was clipped by 5 bases and J by 4 bases; unmatched bases: 2. This CDR3 contains 14 residues. The germline gives CDR1 MDHEN, CDR2 SYDVKM. DNA of the CDR3: TGTGCCAGCAGTCGACAGGGGGGTAATGAAAAACTGTTTTTT. Translated: CASSRQGGNEKLFF.

CDR3 nucleotide sequence: TGTGCCAGCAGCGTAGCGGCAGGGGGTGGCTACACCTTC. This codes for CASSVAAGGGYTF. The chain combines TRBV9 with TRBJ1-2; 7 bases fit TRBD1. Germline CDR1 is SGDLS and CDR2 is YYNGEE. V lost 0 bases and J lost 7; bases outside the gene matches: 3. The CDR3 totals 13 residues.

V is TRBV6-5 and J is TRBJ2-7; 8 positions agree with TRBD2. The CDR3 loop spans 14 amino acids. Germline V CDR1 and CDR2: MNHEY, SVGAGI. J was trimmed by 0 bases and V by 6 bases; bases with no gene match: 4. The DNA for the CDR3 is TGTGCCAGCAGGATAGCGGGAAGCTCCTACGAGCAGTACTTC. Amino acid sequence: CASRIAGSSYEQYF.

The rearrangement uses TRBV6-6 and TRBJ2-7; TRBD1 might be the D (5 bases). Germline CDR1 reads MNHNY; CDR2 reads SVGAGI (reference sequence). Trimming took off 1 base at V and 2 bases at J, with 9 bases between the two ends. CDR3 size: 14 residues. The CDR3 DNA is TGTGCCAGCAGTTACTTTAGGGGAACCTACGAGCAGTACTTC. Amino acid sequence: CASSYFRGTYEQYF.

This sequence joins TRBV30 and TRBJ2-6; TRBD1 is a possible D gene (6 bases). The CDR3 runs to 16 residues. The ends were cut back, 1 base at V and 0 bases at J, with 10 bases in the middle. CDR1 and CDR2 from the germline V gene are GTSNPN and SVGIG (reference sequence). The DNA of the CDR3 is TGTGCCTGGAGTGACAGGGCAAGCTCTGGGGCCAACGTCCTGACTTTC. It translates to CAWSDRASSGANVLTF.

Written as DNA, the CDR3 is TGTGCCAGCTCACGAGAGAATATTGCGAACACCGGGGAGCTGTTTTTT. Translation gives CASSRENIANTGELFF. The chain links TRBV18 to TRBJ2-2; D not certain. The CDR3 consists of 16 residues. The germline V gene encodes CDR1 KGHSH and CDR2 LQKENI. The V end was cut by 4 bases, the J end by 0 bases, with 12 bases between. The full variable domain, in which reference TRBV18 and TRBJ2-2 provide the parts outside the CDR3, is NAGVMQNPRHLVRRRGQEARLRCSPMKGHSHVYWYRQLPEEGLKFMVYLQKENIIDESGMPKERFSAEFPKEGPSILRIQQVVRGDSAAYFCASSRENIANTGELFFGEGSRLTVL.

The chain has TRBV2 and TRBJ1-1; perhaps TRBD1 as D (5 bases). The V gene lost 6 bases and the J gene lost 6 bases, with 17 bases spanning the gap. This CDR3 spans 14 amino acids. CDR1 and CDR2 (germline): SNHLY, FYNNEI. DNA of the CDR3: TGTGCCAGCAGGATAATCGCGGGGGGGGCTGAAGCTTTCTTT. This codes for CASRIIAGGAEAFF.

The CDR3, as DNA: TGTGCCAGCAGTTCCTTTCGGGAATTCTATGGCTACACCTTC. This sequence encodes CASSSFREFYGYTF. V gene TRBV7-9 combines with J gene TRBJ1-2; D uncertain. The CDR3 extends over 14 amino acids. Germline assignment: CDR1 SEHNR and CDR2 FQNEAQ (reference sequence). Trimming cost V 6 bases and J 4 bases, with 15 bases left between them.

With respect to this clone: Other DNA sequences in this specimen translate into the identical CDR3. The V call is TRBV9, the J call TRBJ2-5; 9 bases are a match to TRBD1. V gave up 2 bases and J gave up 5 bases; unmatched junction bases: 10. CDR3 length equals 16 residues. The germline V gene has CDR1 SGDLS and CDR2 YYNGEE. CDR3 coding DNA: TGTGCCAGCAGCGTCCGACCCGGGACAGGGAAGGAGACCCAGTACTTC. This translates into CASSVRPGTGKETQYF.

This rearrangement joins TRBV18 to TRBJ2-7, with 13 bases matching TRBD2. V shed 6 bases, J shed 5 bases, and the junction held 4 bases outside the gene matches. Germline CDR1 KGHSH, CDR2 LQKENI. The CDR3 is 14 amino acids. The CDR3: CASSQGLAGNEQYF. The CDR3 DNA sequence: TGTGCCAGCTCCCAGGGACTAGCGGGAAACGAGCAGTACTTC.

This rearrangement joins TRBV5-5 to TRBJ1-1; D not resolved. The CDR3 is made up of 16 amino acids. V lost 4 bases and J 4 bases, leaving 20 bases between the germline ends. Germline lookup yields CDR1 SGHKS and CDR2 YYEKEE (reference sequence). The CDR3 nucleotides read TGTGCCAGCAGCCCCCTAGTGCCCGGGCGGGTCACTGAAGCTTTCTTT. Its protein product is CASSPLVPGRVTEAFF. Together with reference TRBV5-5 and TRBJ1-1, the CDR3 gives the full variable domain: DAGVTQSPTHLIKTRGQQVTLRCSPISGHKSVSWYQQVLGQGPQFIFQYYEKEERGRGNFPDRFSARQFPNYSSELNVNALLLGDSALYLCASSPLVPGRVTEAFFGQGTRLTVV.

The chain has TRBV15 and TRBJ2-2, with 9 nucleotides matching TRBD1. CDR1 is LNHNV, CDR2 YYDKDF, per germline (reference sequence). The V and J ends lost 7 bases and 4 bases, in that order; junction bases with no gene match: 7. The CDR3 is 15 residues long. The CDR3 spells CATKDRGERTGELFF. CDR3 in DNA: TGTGCCACCAAAGACAGGGGGGAGCGCACCGGGGAGCTGTTTTTT.

The CDR3 loop is CASSWVAGGNEQFF. The CDR3 bases are TGTGCCAGCAGTTGGGTAGCGGGGGGAAATGAGCAGTTCTTC. The rearrangement links TRBV27 to TRBJ2-1; 10 bases line up with TRBD2. In germline, CDR1 is MNHEY, CDR2 SMNVEV (reference sequence). Trimming cost V 4 bases and J 7 bases; bases outside gene matches: 4. The CDR3 totals 14 residues.

V gene TRBV9 combines with J gene TRBJ2-3; TRBD2 matches 7 bases. The CDR3 has 14 residues. Germline assignment: CDR1 SGDLS and CDR2 YYNGEE. Trimming took 4 bases from V and 2 from J; bases not matched to a gene: 4. CDR3 sequence (DNA): TGTGCCAGCAGCCCGGGACTAAACACAGATACGCAGTATTTT. This encodes CASSPGLNTDTQYF.